Listed here are 27 T cell receptor beta chains from one sample, sequenced in a study of identical twins. TCRdb re-derived calls from the 5' RACE reads in MiXCR, one entry per CDR3 protein. The table shows fewer than 250,000 distinct CDR3 sequences, with 6% to 8.5% occurring only once. The data were also submitted as part of a second study, on yellow fever vaccine responses in identical twins.

Sequencing used CD8+ T cells sorted from blood. All receptors derive from a woman in her late teens or twenties in good health.

This clonotype was counted a few times. The J gene is TRBJ1-1, the V gene TRBV6-1; TRBD1 aligns across 7 bases. This CDR3 region has 14 residues. CDR1 and CDR2 (germline): MNHNS, SASEGT. V shed 7 bases and J 5 bases; nucleotides not matched to a gene: 10. The CDR3 protein is CASTLQGQETEAFF. CDR3 nucleotides: TGTGCCAGCACCCTACAGGGGCAGGAGACTGAAGCTTTCTTT.

The chain combines TRBV4-1 with TRBJ2-1; D unresolved. V dropped 1 base and J dropped 7 bases, with 5 bases sitting between them. The CDR3 is 12 residues long. Germline lookup yields CDR1 MGHRA and CDR2 YSYEKL. DNA for the CDR3: TGCGCCAGCAGCCAAGGTCAAAATGAGCAGTTCTTC. This gives the protein CASSQGQNEQFF.

This clonotype was detected ten times or more. This chain connects TRBV29-1 to TRBJ2-1; D might be TRBD2 (7 bases). The germline V and J ends were trimmed by 4 bases and 0 bases, with 16 bases remaining between them. The germline CDR1 and CDR2 sequences are SQVTM and ANQGSEA. There are 16 residues in the CDR3. CDR3 residues: CSVAGGRLSSYNEQFF. DNA for the CDR3: TGCAGCGTTGCGGGGGGCAGGCTAAGCTCCTACAATGAGCAGTTCTTC.

This clonotype was observed many times. The chain is built from TRBV12-3 or TRBV12-4 and TRBJ1-4; no reliable D call. The CDR3 is 12 amino acids. V was shortened by 5 bases and J by 5 bases, with 6 bases between the two germline ends. The CDR3 is CASSPPNEKLFF. CDR3 bases: TGTGCCAGCAGTCCCCCGAATGAAAAACTGTTTTTT.

This clonotype came up many times. The chain carries TRBV4-1 and TRBJ2-3; 9 nucleotides agree with TRBD2. The CDR3 runs 17 residues. Unmatched junction bases numbered 6, after V lost 0 bases and J lost 2 bases. Germline CDR1 MGHRA, CDR2 YSYEKL. CDR3 DNA sequence: TGCGCCAGCAGCCAAGATGGCCTAGCGGGGATCACAGATACGCAGTATTTT. Amino acid sequence: CASSQDGLAGITDTQYF.

This clonotype was recorded many times. The chain employs TRBV6-1 and TRBJ2-1; D gene uncertain. The CDR3 length is 15 residues. With 6 bases removed from V and 0 bases from J, the gap between germline ends came to 12 bases. In germline, CDR1 is MNHNS, CDR2 SASEGT. The CDR3 reads CASRAEQTSYNEQFF. The CDR3 DNA reads as TGTGCCAGCAGGGCGGAACAGACCTCCTACAATGAGCAGTTCTTC.

V usage is TRBV6-1 and J usage is TRBJ2-5; D is perhaps TRBD1 or TRBD2 (5 bases each). Trimming pared 8 bases from V and 3 bases from J, leaving 22 bases between. This CDR3 has 16 residues. CDR1 is MNHNS, CDR2 SASEGT, per germline. The CDR3 DNA reads TGTGCCAGCTTCCCCACGGGCCTAGGGACCAAAGAGACCCAGTACTTC. This translates into CASFPTGLGTKETQYF.

At least ten counts were recorded for this clonotype. The chain uses TRBV10-2 and TRBJ1-2, with 9 positions matching TRBD1. V lost 3 bases and J lost 4; bases outside the gene matches: 6. The CDR3 runs 15 residues. Germline V gives CDR1 WSHSY, CDR2 SAAADI. CDR3 in amino acids: CASSEGTGRLYGYTF. CDR3 sequence (DNA): TGCGCCAGCAGTGAAGGGACAGGGCGCCTCTATGGCTACACCTTC.

This clonotype was observed a few times. The CDR3 nucleotides read TGTGCCAGCAGTTTGAATAGCGGGAGTATGTCCGAAACTCCCTACGAGCAGTACTTC. It is translated as CASSLNSGSMSETPYEQYF. The chain couples TRBV28 to TRBJ2-7, with TRBD2 matching 9 bases. CDR3 length equals 19 residues. J was trimmed by 2 bases and V by 3 bases; bases with no gene match: 17. Germline V gene lookup returns CDR1 MDHEN and CDR2 SYDVKM.

The rearrangement links TRBV6-1 to TRBJ2-7; 8 nucleotides agree with TRBD2. V was clipped by 5 bases and J by 1 base; unmatched bases: 7. From germline, CDR1 is MNHNS and CDR2 SASEGT. The CDR3 covers 15 residues. The CDR3 sequence is CASSPPGLGSYEQYF. The CDR3 region has the DNA TGTGCCAGCAGTCCACCGGGACTAGGGTCCTACGAGCAGTACTTC.

This clonotype was counted a few times. The chain has TRBV28 and TRBJ1-1; 9 nucleotides align to TRBD1. This CDR3 spans 18 amino acids. The V segment lost 2 bases and the J segment 0 bases; nucleotides outside the gene matches: 10. In germline, CDR1 is MDHEN, CDR2 SYDVKM. The CDR3 nucleotides read TGTGCCAGCAGTTTACTTGCCCCGGGACAGGGCGTGAACACTGAAGCTTTCTTT. Translated: CASSLLAPGQGVNTEAFF.

This clonotype was detected many times. The chain uses TRBV15 and TRBJ2-1; D is unclear. Germline CDR1 reads LNHNV; CDR2 reads YYDKDF (reference sequence). The CDR3 sequence is 15 residues long. V was clipped by 3 bases and J by 0 bases, with 9 bases between them. The CDR3 region is CATSSDTNSYNEQFF. The CDR3 coding sequence is TGTGCCACCAGCAGTGATACAAACTCCTACAATGAGCAGTTCTTC.

The chain employs TRBV28 and TRBJ2-1; 13 bases are a match to TRBD2. Germline lookup yields CDR1 MDHEN and CDR2 SYDVKM. The CDR3 is 17 residues long. Trimming at V came to 5 bases and at J to 7 bases, leaving 11 bases not matched to a gene. CDR3 in DNA: TGTGCCAGCAGTAAACTCATACTAGCGGGGGGGCGTAATGAGCAGTTCTTC. This translates into CASSKLILAGGRNEQFF.

This clonotype appeared many times. The chain links TRBV12-3 or TRBV12-4 to TRBJ1-2; 10 bases fit TRBD1. Trimming removed 4 bases from V and 8 bases from J; junction bases left unmatched: 16. The CDR3 is made up of 17 amino acids. The CDR3 DNA sequence: TGTGCCAGCAGTTACACGAGGACGGGACAGGGGATCGGAGGCTACACCTTC. This codes for CASSYTRTGQGIGGYTF.

There are a few counts of this clonotype. This chain joins TRBV13 and TRBJ2-5, with D possibly TRBD2 on 6 matching bases. The CDR3 runs 15 residues. The germline gives CDR1 PRHDT, CDR2 FYEKMQ (reference sequence). Trimming left V 1 base short and J 5 bases short, with 14 bases between. CDR3 region: CASSLVAGKGETQYF. The CDR3 DNA reads as TGTGCCAGCAGCTTAGTGGCGGGAAAGGGGGAGACCCAGTACTTC. Filled out from reference TRBV13 and TRBJ2-5, the complete variable domain reads AAGVIQSPRHLIKEKRETATLKCYPIPRHDTVYWYQQGPGQDPQFLISFYEKMQSDKGSIPDRFSAQQFSDYHSELNMSSLELGDSALYFCASSLVAGKGETQYFGPGTRLLVL.

The V gene is TRBV12-3 or TRBV12-4, the J gene TRBJ2-5; possibly TRBD2 for D (6 bases). This CDR3 region has 14 residues. V lost 3 bases and J lost 2, with 10 bases in between. CDR3 sequence reads: CASSLSGLQETQYF. In DNA form, the CDR3 reads TGTGCCAGCAGTTTGTCCGGACTACAAGAGACCCAGTACTTC.

The genes are TRBV20-1 and TRBJ2-7, with D possibly TRBD2 on 6 matching bases. The CDR3 runs 15 residues. From germline, CDR1 is DFQATT and CDR2 SNEGSKA (reference sequence). Trimming cost V 0 bases and J 1 base, with 13 bases left between them. CDR3: CSARDRGIGSYEQYV. The CDR3, as DNA: TGCAGTGCTAGAGATCGGGGGATCGGATCCTACGAGCAGTACGTC.

The chain couples TRBV12-3 or TRBV12-4 to TRBJ2-7; 9 nucleotides line up with TRBD2. CDR3 size: 18 residues. With V trimmed by 11 bases and J by 2 bases, 22 bases remained unmatched. CDR3 coding DNA: TGTGCCTGCTGTCCTTCCCTTGGTAGCGGGAGAGGGACCTACGAGCAGTACTTC. Encoded protein: CACCPSLGSGRGTYEQYF.

The V gene is TRBV27, the J gene TRBJ2-3; perhaps TRBD2 as D (5 bases). Trimming took off 5 bases at V and 1 base at J, with 13 bases between the two ends. The CDR3 has 15 amino acids. Germline V gene data show CDR1 as MNHEY and CDR2 as SMNVEV (reference sequence). For the CDR3, the DNA is TGTGCCAGCAGTCCGAGGGTTAGCGGCACAGATACGCAGTATTTT. It is translated as CASSPRVSGTDTQYF.

This clonotype showed up just a few times. CDR3 sequence: CSVDIGPREGYTF. Here the CDR3 DNA reads TGCAGCGTTGATATAGGCCCAAGGGAAGGCTACACCTTC. The genes are TRBV29-1 and TRBJ1-2; D remains ambiguous. Trimming removed 3 bases at V and 8 bases at J, with 16 bases between. The CDR3 runs to 13 residues. Germline assignment: CDR1 SQVTM and CDR2 ANQGSEA.

The chain links TRBV5-8 to TRBJ2-1, with 7 bases lining up with TRBD2. Germline-derived CDR1 and CDR2 are SGHTS and YDEGEE. The CDR3 length is 14 residues. Unmatched junction bases numbered 6, after V lost 5 bases and J lost 4 bases. In nucleotides, the CDR3 is TGTGCCAGCAGTATGTGGGAGGGGTACAATGAGCAGTTCTTC. This codes for CASSMWEGYNEQFF.

This clonotype was seen many times. The chain employs TRBV15 and TRBJ2-1; D uncertain. Germline CDR1 LNHNV, CDR2 YYDKDF (reference sequence). The CDR3 is 16 amino acids. Trimming shortened V by 0 bases and J by 0 bases, and 9 bases separated the two germline ends. In DNA, the CDR3 is TGTGCCACCAGCAGAGAGTTTGAGAGCTCCTACAATGAGCAGTTCTTC. It yields the protein CATSREFESSYNEQFF.

This clonotype was seen many times. The chain recombines TRBV2 with TRBJ2-2, with 7 nucleotides matching TRBD1. CDR1 is SNHLY, CDR2 FYNNEI, per germline. V was clipped by 5 bases and J by 4 bases; unmatched bases: 7. The CDR3 contains 15 residues. CDR3 sequence: CASSPWTGTTGELFF. In nucleotides, the CDR3 is TGTGCCAGCAGTCCCTGGACAGGTACCACCGGGGAGCTGTTTTTT. Looking up the rest from reference TRBV2 and TRBJ2-2 gives the full variable domain: EPEVTQTPSHQVTQMGQEVILRCVPISNHLYFYWYRQILGQKVEFLVSFYNNEISEKSEIFDDQFSVERPDGSNFTLKIRSTKLEDSAMYFCASSPWTGTTGELFFGEGSRLTVL.

This clonotype was seen ten or more times. The CDR3 sequence: CASSYSGWTGGRNEQFF. The DNA of the CDR3 is TGCGCCAGCAGCTATTCGGGGTGGACAGGGGGGAGGAATGAGCAGTTCTTC. The chain recombines TRBV5-1 with TRBJ2-1; 10 bases fit TRBD1. CDR1 and CDR2 (germline): SGHRS, YFSETQ. This CDR3 spans 17 amino acids. With 3 bases clipped from V and 7 bases from J, the junction kept 13 bases outside the gene matches.

This clonotype was observed many times. J is TRBJ2-1 and V is TRBV6-1; D ambiguous. Trimming cost V 5 bases and J 0 bases, with 23 bases left between them. Germline V CDR1 and CDR2: MNHNS, SASEGT. The CDR3 loop spans 19 amino acids. CDR3 loop: CASSIAWQKYISSYNEQFF. Here the CDR3 DNA reads TGTGCCAGCAGTATCGCCTGGCAGAAGTATATCAGCTCCTACAATGAGCAGTTCTTC.

This clonotype was counted at least ten times. This chain uses TRBV5-1 with TRBJ2-1; 7 positions match TRBD1. Germline-derived CDR1 and CDR2 are SGHRS and YFSETQ. The V gene end was trimmed by 0 bases and the J gene end by 5 bases; junction bases not matched to a gene: 5. CDR3 length: 15 residues. The CDR3 is CASSLGQGIHNEQFF. CDR3 DNA: TGCGCCAGCAGCTTGGGACAGGGTATCCACAATGAGCAGTTCTTC.

This clonotype came up many times. The gene calls are TRBV12-3 or TRBV12-4 and TRBJ1-1; D gene unclear. V gave up 6 bases and J gave up 8 bases, with 16 bases separating them. The CDR3 runs 13 residues. CDR3 in amino acids: CASSFGPAGEAFF. As DNA, the CDR3 is TGTGCCAGCAGCTTCGGACCAGCTGGAGAAGCTTTCTTT.